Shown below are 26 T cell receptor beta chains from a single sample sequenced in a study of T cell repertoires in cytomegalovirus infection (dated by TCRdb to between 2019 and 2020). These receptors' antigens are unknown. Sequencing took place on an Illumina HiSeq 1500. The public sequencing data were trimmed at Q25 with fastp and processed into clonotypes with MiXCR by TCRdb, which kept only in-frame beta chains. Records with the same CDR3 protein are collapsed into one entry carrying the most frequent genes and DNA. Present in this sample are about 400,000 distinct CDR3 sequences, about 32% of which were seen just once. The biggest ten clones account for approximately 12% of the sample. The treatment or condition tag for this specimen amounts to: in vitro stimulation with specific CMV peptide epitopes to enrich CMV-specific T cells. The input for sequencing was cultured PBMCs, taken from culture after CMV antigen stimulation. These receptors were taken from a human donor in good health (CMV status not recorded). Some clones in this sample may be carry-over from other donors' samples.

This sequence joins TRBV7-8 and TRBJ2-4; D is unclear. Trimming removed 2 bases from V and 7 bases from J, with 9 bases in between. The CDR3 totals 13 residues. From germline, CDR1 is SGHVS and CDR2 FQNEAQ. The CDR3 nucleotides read TGTGCCAGCAGCTTAAGGCAGGACAACATTCAGTACTTC. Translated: CASSLRQDNIQYF.

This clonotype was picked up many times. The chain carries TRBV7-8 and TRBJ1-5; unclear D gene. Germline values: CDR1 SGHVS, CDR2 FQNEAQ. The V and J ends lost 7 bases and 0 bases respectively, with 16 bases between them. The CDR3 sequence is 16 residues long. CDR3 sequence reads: CASTKGSGYSNQPQHF. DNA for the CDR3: TGTGCCAGCACCAAGGGCTCGGGGTATAGCAATCAGCCCCAGCATTTT.

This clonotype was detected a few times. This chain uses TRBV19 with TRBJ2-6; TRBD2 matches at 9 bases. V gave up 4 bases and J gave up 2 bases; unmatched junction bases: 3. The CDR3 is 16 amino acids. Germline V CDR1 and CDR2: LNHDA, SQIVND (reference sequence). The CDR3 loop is CASSRLAGTGANVLTF. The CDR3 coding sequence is TGTGCCAGTAGTAGGCTAGCGGGAACTGGGGCCAACGTCCTGACTTTC.

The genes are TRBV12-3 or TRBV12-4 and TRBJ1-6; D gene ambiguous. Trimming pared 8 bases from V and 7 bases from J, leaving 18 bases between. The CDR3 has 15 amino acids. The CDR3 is CASCDNSGENSPLHF. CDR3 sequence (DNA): TGTGCCAGCTGCGATAACAGCGGAGAGAATTCACCCCTCCACTTT.

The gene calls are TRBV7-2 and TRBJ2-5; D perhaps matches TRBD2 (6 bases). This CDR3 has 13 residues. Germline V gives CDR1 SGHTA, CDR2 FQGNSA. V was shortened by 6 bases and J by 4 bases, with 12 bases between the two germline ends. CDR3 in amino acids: CASSGGSGETQYF. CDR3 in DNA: TGTGCCAGCAGTGGGGGGAGTGGAGAGACCCAGTACTTC.

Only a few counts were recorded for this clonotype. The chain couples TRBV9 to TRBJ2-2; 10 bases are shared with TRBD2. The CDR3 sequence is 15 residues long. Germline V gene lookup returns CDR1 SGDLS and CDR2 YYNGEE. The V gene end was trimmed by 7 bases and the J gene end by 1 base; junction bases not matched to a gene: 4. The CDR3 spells CASETSGQNTGELFF. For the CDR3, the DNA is TGTGCCAGCGAGACTAGCGGGCAGAACACCGGGGAGCTGTTTTTT. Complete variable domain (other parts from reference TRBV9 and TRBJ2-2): DSGVTQTPKHLITATGQRVTLRCSPRSGDLSVYWYQQSLDQGLQFLIQYYNGEERAKGNILERFSAQQFPDLHSELNLSSLELGDSALYFCASETSGQNTGELFFGEGSRLTVL.

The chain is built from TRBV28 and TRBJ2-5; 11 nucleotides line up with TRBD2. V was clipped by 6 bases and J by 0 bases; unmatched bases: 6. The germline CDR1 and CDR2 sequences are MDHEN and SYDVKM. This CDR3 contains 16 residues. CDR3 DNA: TGTGCCAGCAGACCGGGACTAGCGGAATACCAAGAGACCCAGTACTTC. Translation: CASRPGLAEYQETQYF.

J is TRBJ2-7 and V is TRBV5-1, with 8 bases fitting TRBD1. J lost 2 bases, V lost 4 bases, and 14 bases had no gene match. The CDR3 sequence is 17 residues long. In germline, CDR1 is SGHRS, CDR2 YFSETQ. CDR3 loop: CASSGQPGAGGPYEQYF. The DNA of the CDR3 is TGCGCCAGCAGCGGCCAGCCCGGTGCAGGGGGCCCCTACGAGCAGTACTTC.

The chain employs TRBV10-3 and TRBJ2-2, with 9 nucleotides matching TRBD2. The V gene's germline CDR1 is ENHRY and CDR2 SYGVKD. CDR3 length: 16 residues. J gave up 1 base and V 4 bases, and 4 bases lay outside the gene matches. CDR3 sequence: CAISVGTSLNTGELFF. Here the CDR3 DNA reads TGTGCCATCAGTGTCGGGACTAGCCTGAACACCGGGGAGCTGTTTTTT.

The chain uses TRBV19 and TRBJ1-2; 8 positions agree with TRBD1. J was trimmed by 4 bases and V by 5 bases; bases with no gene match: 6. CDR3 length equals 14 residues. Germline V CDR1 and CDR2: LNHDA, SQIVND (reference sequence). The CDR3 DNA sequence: TGTGCCAGTAGTGGGACAGGCGATCTCTATGGCTACACCTTC. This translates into CASSGTGDLYGYTF. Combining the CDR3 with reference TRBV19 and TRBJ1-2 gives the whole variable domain DGGITQSPKYLFRKEGQNVTLSCEQNLNHDAMYWYRQDPGQGLRLIYYSQIVNDFQKGDIAEGYSVSREKKESFPLTVTSAQKNPTAFYLCASSGTGDLYGYTFGSGTRLTVV.

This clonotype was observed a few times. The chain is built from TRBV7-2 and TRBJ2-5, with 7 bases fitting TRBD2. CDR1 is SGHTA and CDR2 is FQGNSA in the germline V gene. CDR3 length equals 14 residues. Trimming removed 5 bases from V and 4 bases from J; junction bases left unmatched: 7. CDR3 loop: CASSTRTSGETQYF. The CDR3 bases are TGTGCCAGCAGCACGCGGACTAGTGGAGAGACCCAGTACTTC.

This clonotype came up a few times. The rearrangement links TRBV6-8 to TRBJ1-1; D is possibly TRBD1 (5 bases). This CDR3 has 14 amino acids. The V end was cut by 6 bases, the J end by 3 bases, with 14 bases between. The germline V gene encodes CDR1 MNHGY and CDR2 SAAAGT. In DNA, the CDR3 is TGTGCCAGCAGCCACCGGGACGGTTACACTGAAGCTTTCTTT. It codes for CASSHRDGYTEAFF.

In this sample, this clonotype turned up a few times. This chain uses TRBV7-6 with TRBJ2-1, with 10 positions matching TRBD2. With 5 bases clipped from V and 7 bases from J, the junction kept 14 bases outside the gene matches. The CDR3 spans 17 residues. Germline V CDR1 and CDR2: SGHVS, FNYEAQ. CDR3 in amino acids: CASSVALAGVGRNEQFF. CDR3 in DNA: TGTGCCAGCAGCGTGGCTCTAGCGGGAGTTGGGAGGAATGAGCAGTTCTTC.

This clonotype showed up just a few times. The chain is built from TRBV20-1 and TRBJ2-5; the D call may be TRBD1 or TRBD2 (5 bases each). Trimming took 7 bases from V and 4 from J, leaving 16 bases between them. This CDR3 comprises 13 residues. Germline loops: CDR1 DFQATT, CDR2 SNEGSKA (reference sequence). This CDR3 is CSVILKGPETQYF. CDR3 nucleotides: TGCAGTGTAATTCTTAAGGGACCAGAGACCCAGTACTTC.

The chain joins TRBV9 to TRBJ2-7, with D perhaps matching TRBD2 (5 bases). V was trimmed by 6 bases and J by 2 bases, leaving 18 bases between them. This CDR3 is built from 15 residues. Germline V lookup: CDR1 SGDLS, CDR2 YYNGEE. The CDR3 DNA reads TGTGCCAGCACCCCGGGGTTAGCCTCCCCCTACGAGCAGTACTTC. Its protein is CASTPGLASPYEQYF.

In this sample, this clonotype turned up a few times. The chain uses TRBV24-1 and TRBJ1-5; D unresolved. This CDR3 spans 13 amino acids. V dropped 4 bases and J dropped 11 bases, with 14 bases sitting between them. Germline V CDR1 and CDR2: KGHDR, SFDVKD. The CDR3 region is CATSDANSAAQHF. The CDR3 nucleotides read TGTGCCACCAGTGACGCTAATAGCGCGGCCCAGCATTTT.

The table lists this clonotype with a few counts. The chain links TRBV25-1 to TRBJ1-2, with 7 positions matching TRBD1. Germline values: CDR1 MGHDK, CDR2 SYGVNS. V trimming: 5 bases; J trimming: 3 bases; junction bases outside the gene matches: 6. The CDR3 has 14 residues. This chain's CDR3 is CASSIGGIDYGYTF. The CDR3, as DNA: TGTGCCAGCAGTATAGGGGGCATTGACTATGGCTACACCTTC.

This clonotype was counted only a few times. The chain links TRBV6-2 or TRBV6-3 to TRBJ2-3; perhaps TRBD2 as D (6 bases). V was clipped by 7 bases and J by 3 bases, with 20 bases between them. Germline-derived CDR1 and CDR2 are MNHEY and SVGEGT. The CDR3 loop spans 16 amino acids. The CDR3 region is CASTLYEAAGTDTQYF. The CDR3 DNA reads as TGTGCCAGCACCTTGTATGAGGCGGCGGGGACAGATACGCAGTATTTT.

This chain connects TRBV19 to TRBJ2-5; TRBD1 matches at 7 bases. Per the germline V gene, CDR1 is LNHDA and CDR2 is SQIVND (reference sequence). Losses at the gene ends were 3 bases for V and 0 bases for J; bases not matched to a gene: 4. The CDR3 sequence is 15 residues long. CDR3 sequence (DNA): TGTGCCAGTAGTATGGGACAGTCCAACCAAGAGACCCAGTACTTC. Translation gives CASSMGQSNQETQYF.

CDR3 DNA sequence: TGTGCCAGCAGTACCCCGGGGGGGTTCCACACCATATATTTT. Amino acids: CASSTPGGFHTIYF. The rearrangement uses TRBV28 and TRBJ1-3; D might be TRBD1 (5 bases). Germline lookup yields CDR1 MDHEN and CDR2 SYDVKM. V was cut by 5 bases and J by 8 bases, with 16 bases left in between. The CDR3 length is 14 residues.

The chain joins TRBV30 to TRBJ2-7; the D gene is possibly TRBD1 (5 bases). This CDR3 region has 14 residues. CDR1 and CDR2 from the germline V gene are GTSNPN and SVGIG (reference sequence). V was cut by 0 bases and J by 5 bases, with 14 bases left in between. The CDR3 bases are TGTGCCTGGAGTGTAGGGCAGGGCATCCACGAGCAGTACTTC. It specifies CAWSVGQGIHEQYF.

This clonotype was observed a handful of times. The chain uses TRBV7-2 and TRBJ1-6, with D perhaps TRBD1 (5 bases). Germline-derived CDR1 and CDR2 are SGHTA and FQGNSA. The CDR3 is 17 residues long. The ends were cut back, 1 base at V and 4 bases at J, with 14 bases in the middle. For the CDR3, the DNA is TGTGCCAGCAGCTTAGAGGGTTGGGACCATTATAATTCACCCCTCCACTTT. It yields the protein CASSLEGWDHYNSPLHF.

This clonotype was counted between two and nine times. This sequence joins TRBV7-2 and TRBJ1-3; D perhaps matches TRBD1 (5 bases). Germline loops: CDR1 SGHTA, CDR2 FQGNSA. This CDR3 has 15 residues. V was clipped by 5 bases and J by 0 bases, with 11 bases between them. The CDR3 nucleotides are TGTGCCAGCAGCACGCGACAGTTCTCTGGAAACACCATATATTTT. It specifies CASSTRQFSGNTIYF. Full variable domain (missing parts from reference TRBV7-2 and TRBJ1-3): GAGVSQSPSNKVTEKGKDVELRCDPISGHTALYWYRQSLGQGLEFLIYFQGNSAPDKSGLPSDRFSAERTGGSVSTLTIQRTQQEDSAVYLCASSTRQFSGNTIYFGEGSWLTVV.

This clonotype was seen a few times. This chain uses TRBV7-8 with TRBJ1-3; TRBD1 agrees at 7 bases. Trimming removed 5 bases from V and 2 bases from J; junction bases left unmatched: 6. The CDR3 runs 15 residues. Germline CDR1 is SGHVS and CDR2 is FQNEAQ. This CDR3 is CASSPGTVPGNTIYF. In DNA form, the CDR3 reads TGTGCCAGCAGCCCCGGGACAGTCCCTGGAAACACCATATATTTT.

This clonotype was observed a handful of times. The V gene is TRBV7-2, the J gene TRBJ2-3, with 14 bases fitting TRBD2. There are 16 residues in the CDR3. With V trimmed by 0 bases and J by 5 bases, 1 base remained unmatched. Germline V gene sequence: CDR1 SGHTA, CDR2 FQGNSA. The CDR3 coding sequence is TGTGCCAGCAGCTTAGCGGGACTAGCGGGAGTAGATACGCAGTATTTT. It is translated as CASSLAGLAGVDTQYF.

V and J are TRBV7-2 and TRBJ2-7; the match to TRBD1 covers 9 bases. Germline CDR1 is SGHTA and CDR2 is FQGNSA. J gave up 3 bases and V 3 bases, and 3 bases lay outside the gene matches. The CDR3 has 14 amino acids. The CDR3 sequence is CASSFAGQGYEQYF. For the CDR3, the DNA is TGTGCCAGCAGCTTCGCGGGACAGGGCTACGAGCAGTACTTC.